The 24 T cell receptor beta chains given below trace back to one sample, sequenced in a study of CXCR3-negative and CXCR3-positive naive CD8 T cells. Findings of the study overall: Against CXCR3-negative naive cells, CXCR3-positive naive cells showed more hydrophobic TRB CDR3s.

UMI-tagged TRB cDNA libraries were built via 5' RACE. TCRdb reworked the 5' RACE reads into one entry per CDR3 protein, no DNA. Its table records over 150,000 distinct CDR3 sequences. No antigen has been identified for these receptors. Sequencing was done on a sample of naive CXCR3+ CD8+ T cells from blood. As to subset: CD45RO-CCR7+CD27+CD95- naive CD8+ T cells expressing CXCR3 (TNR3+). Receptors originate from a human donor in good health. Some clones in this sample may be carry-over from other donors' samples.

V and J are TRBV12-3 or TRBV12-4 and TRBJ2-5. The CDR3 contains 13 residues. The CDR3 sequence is CASRIAGQETQYF.

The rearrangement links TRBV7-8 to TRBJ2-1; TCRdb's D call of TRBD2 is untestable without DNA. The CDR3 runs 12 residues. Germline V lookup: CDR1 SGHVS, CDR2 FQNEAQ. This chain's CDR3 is CASSPEGREQFF.

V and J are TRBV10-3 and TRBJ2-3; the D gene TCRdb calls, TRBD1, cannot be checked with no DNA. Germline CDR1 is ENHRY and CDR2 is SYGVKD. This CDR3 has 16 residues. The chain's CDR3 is CAAGSGTGGAADTQYF.

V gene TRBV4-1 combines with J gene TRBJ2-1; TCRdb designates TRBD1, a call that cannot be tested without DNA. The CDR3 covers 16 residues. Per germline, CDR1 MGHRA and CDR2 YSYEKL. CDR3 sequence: CASSRGHGGSYNEQFF.

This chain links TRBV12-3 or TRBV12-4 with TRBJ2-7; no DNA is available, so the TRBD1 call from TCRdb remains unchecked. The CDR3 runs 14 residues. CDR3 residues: CASSPPDRDYEQYF.

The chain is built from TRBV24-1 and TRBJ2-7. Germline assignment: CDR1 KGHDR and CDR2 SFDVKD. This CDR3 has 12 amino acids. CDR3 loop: CATSDARYEQYF.

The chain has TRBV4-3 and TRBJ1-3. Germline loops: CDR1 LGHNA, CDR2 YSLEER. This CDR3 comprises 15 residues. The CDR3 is CASSQGQSSGNTIYF.

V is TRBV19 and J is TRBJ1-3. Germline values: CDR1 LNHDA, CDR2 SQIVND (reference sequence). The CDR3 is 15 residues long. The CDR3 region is CASSMGPSSGNTIYF.

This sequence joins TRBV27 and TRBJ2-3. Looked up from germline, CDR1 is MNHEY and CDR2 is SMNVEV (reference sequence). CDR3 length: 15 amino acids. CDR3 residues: CASSPDRIGQNTQYF.

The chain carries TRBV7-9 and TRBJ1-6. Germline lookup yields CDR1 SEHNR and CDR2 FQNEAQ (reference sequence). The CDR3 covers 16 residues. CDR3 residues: CASSLVFGGINSPLHF. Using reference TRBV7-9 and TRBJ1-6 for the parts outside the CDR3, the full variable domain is DTGVSQNPRHKITKRGQNVTFRCDPISEHNRLYWYRQTLGQGPEFLTYFQNEAQLEKSRLLSDRFSAERPKGSFSTLEIQRTEQGDSAMYLCASSLVFGGINSPLHFGNGTRLTVT.

The CDR3 here is CASSAEAANSYNEQFF. The rearrangement uses TRBV28 and TRBJ2-1; TCRdb calls TRBD2, which cannot be checked without DNA. The germline CDR1 and CDR2 sequences are MDHEN and SYDVKM. The CDR3 sequence is 16 residues long.

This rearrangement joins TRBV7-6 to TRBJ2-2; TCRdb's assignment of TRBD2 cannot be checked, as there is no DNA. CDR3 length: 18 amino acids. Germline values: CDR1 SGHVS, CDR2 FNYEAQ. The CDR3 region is CASSWARENFLNTGELFF.

CDR3 region: CASSQDLAGGGYSGANVLTF. This chain connects TRBV4-3 to TRBJ2-6; checking the TCRdb D call of TRBD2 is not possible without DNA. Germline CDR1 and CDR2: LGHNA and YSLEER. This CDR3 is built from 20 residues.

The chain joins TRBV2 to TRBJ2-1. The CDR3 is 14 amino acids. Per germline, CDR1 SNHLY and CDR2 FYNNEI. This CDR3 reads CASSGGLTTNEQFF.

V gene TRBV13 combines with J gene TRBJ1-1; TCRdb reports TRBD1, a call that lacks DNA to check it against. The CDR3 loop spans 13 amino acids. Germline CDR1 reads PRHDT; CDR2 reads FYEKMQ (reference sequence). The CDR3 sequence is CASSFRGTPEAFF.

CDR3 region: CASSQGAGRAYEQYF. V and J are TRBV4-2 and TRBJ2-7; the TCRdb D gene call, TRBD1, has no DNA to confirm it. The V gene's germline CDR1 is LGHNA and CDR2 YNFKEQ. The CDR3 covers 15 residues.

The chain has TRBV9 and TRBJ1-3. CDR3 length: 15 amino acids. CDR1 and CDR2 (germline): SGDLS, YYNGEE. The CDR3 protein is CASSVASGYGNTIYF. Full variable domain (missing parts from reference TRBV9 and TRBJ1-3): DSGVTQTPKHLITATGQRVTLRCSPRSGDLSVYWYQQSLDQGLQFLIQYYNGEERAKGNILERFSAQQFPDLHSELNLSSLELGDSALYFCASSVASGYGNTIYFGEGSWLTVV.

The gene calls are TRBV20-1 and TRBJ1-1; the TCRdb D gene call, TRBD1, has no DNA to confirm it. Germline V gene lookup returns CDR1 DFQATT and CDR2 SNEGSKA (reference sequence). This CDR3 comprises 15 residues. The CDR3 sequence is CSAREIGQVGTEAFF.

The CDR3 here is CASSLEDGANYGYTF. The chain is built from TRBV12-3 or TRBV12-4 and TRBJ1-2. This CDR3 is built from 15 residues.

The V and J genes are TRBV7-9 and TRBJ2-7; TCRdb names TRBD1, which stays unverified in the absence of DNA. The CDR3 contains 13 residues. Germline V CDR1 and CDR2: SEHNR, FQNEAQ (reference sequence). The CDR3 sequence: CASSPTGAYEQYF. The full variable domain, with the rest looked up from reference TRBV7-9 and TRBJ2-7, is DTGVSQNPRHKITKRGQNVTFRCDPISEHNRLYWYRQTLGQGPEFLTYFQNEAQLEKSRLLSDRFSAERPKGSFSTLEIQRTEQGDSAMYLCASSPTGAYEQYFGPGTRLTVT.

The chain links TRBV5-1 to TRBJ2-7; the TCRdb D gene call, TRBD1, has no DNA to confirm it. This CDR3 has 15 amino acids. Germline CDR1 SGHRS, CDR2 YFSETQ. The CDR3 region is CASSLDRGRFREQYF.

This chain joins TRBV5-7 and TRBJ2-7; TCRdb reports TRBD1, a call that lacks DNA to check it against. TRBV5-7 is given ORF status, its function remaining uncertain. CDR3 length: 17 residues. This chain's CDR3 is CASSRRIVPEESYEQYF.

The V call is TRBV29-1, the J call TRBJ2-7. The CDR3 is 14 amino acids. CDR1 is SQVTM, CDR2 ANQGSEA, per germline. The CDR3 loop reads CSVVQSGLSYEQYF.

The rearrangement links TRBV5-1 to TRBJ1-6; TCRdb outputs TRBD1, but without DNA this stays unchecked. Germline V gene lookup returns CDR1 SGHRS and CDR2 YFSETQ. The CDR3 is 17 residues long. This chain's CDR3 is CASSLDGQSSYNSPLHF.